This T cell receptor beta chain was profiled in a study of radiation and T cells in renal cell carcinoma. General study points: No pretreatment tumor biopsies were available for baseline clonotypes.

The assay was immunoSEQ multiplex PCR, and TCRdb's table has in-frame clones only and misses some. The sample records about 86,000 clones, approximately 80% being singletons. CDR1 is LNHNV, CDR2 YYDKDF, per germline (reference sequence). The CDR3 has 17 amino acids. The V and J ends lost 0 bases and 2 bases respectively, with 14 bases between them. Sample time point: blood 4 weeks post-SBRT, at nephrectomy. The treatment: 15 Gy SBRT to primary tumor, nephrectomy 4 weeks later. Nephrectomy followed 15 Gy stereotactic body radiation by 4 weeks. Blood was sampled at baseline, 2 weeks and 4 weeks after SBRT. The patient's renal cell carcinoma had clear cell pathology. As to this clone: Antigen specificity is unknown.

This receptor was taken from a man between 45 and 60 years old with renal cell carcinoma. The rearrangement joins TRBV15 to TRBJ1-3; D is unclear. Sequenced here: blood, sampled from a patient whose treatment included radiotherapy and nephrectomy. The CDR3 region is CATSREIPGSAGNTIYF. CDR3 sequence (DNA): TGTGCCACCAGCAGAGAGATTCCGGGAAGTGCTGGAAACACCATATATTTT.